This T cell receptor (beta chain) was documented in a study of CD8 T cells in ankylosing spondylitis. A single record per CDR3 protein comes from TCRdb applying MiXCR to the 5' RACE reads. The sample includes approximately 440,000 distinct CDR3 sequences, approximately 17% of them seen just once. CDR3 length: 13 residues. Germline assignment: CDR1 DFQATT and CDR2 SNEGSKA (reference sequence). Trimming stripped 6 bases from V and 1 base from J, with 12 bases between. Concerning this clonotype: Its antigen is currently unknown.

General study findings and limits: Seemingly distinctive of ankylosing spondylitis blood was a TCR beta motif formed by eight highly homologous variants.

The sequence was collected from a male donor with ankylosing spondylitis. Source material: blood, either unsorted or a sorted T cell fraction (not recorded which). The chain links TRBV20-1 to TRBJ1-1; D is perhaps TRBD1 (5 bases). CDR3 residues: CSATGGGNTEAFF. CDR3 bases: TGCAGTGCCACCGGGGGGGGGAACACTGAAGCTTTCTTT.